The 9 T cell receptor beta chains below all came from one sample that was sequenced in a study of T cell repertoires in cytomegalovirus infection. MiXCR, applied by TCRdb to the reads, yields one record per CDR3 protein. The sample lists approximately 770,000 distinct CDR3 sequences, almost 30% occurring once. No antigen has been assigned to these receptors. Material: cultured CD8+ T cells from PBMCs, obtained from culture after CMV antigen stimulation. These TCRs come from a human donor in good health (CMV status not recorded). Some clones in this sample may be carry-over from other donors' samples.

This clonotype was picked up a small number of times. The chain is built from TRBV27 and TRBJ2-7; the match to TRBD1 covers 8 bases. V was clipped by 4 bases and J by 4 bases; unmatched bases: 9. CDR3 size: 15 residues. The V gene's germline CDR1 is MNHEY and CDR2 SMNVEV (reference sequence). The CDR3 nucleotides read TGTGCCAGCAGTTCACTGACAGGGGATGGATACGAGCAGTACGTC. Protein product: CASSSLTGDGYEQYV.

CDR3 DNA: TGTGCCAGTAGTATCGGGATTAGGACAGGGATTCGTACTGAAGCTTTCTTT. It yields the protein CASSIGIRTGIRTEAFF. This chain uses TRBV19 with TRBJ1-1; 8 bases line up with TRBD1. The CDR3 loop spans 17 amino acids. CDR1 LNHDA and CDR2 SQIVND come from the germline V gene (reference sequence). With 3 bases clipped from V and 5 bases from J, the junction kept 14 bases outside the gene matches.

To note about this clonotype: One end of the junction varies from germline; a read error may be responsible. This chain joins TRBV7-7 and TRBJ2-1; D unresolved. The CDR3 runs to 16 residues. CDR1 SSHAT and CDR2 FNYEAQ come from the germline V gene (reference sequence). This CDR3 reads CASSLLGASSYNEQFF. CDR3 bases: TGTGCTAGCAGCTTATTGGGCGCGAGCTCCTACAATGAGCAGTTCTTC.

The chain links TRBV20-1 to TRBJ1-4; D uncertain. V lost 0 bases and J lost 0, with 8 bases in between. From germline, CDR1 is DFQATT and CDR2 SNEGSKA (reference sequence). The CDR3 spans 15 residues. The CDR3 nucleotides read TGCAGTGCTAGAGATCTCCAGACAACTAATGAAAAACTGTTTTTT. This translates into CSARDLQTTNEKLFF.

At least ten counts were recorded for this clonotype. The chain employs TRBV27 and TRBJ1-2; D is ambiguous. The CDR3 runs 12 residues. Germline values: CDR1 MNHEY, CDR2 SMNVEV (reference sequence). Between the trimmed V and J ends, which lost 8 bases and 6 bases, there was a span of 13 bases. The CDR3 coding sequence is TGTGCCAGCGCCAGACCCAAGCATGGCTACACCTTC. Its protein is CASARPKHGYTF.

Points on this clonotype: A read error may explain this, as a much larger clone is one base away. The chain couples TRBV7-6 to TRBJ2-3; 11 bases match TRBD2. CDR3 length equals 16 residues. V was clipped by 4 bases and J by 0 bases; unmatched bases: 3. Germline V lookup: CDR1 SGHVS, CDR2 FNYEAQ. CDR3 sequence reads: CASSSTSGESTDTQYF. The CDR3 DNA sequence: TGTGCCAGCAGCTCGACTAGCGGGGAGAGCACAGATACGCAGTATTTT.

This sequence joins TRBV6-2 or TRBV6-3 and TRBJ2-7, with 9 bases lining up with TRBD1. CDR3 length: 15 residues. CDR1 MNHEY and CDR2 SVGEGT come from the germline V gene. The trim removed 2 bases at V and 2 bases at J, leaving 4 bases unmatched. CDR3 sequence reads: CASSYRGQGAYEQYV. The CDR3 region has the DNA TGTGCCAGCAGTTACCGGGGACAGGGAGCCTACGAGCAGTACGTC.

On this clonotype itself: A clone one base away is much larger, so this may be a read error. The chain carries TRBV7-6 and TRBJ2-4; D is uncertain. CDR1 and CDR2 from the germline V gene are SGHVS and FNYEAQ. The CDR3 has 16 amino acids. The CDR3 nucleotides read TGTGCCAGCAGCTTCCTAGGCCCTGAAACCAAAAACATTCAGTGCTTC. The encoded protein is CASSFLGPETKNIQCF.

Ten or more counts support this clonotype. V is TRBV29-1 and J is TRBJ1-2; possibly TRBD1 for D (5 bases). Trimming removed 0 bases from V and 3 bases from J, with 20 bases in between. Germline lookup yields CDR1 SQVTM and CDR2 ANQGSEA. The CDR3 is made up of 17 amino acids. CDR3 in amino acids: CSVEEGGGAKGYYGYTF. CDR3 nucleotide sequence: TGCAGCGTTGAAGAGGGGGGGGGAGCCAAGGGTTACTATGGCTACACCTTC.